This T cell receptor (beta chain) was sequenced in a study of T cells in Graves' hyperthyroidism and ophthalmopathy. Thyroid ultrasound, orbital computed tomography, clinical symptoms, and serum thyroxine and TRAb underpinned diagnoses. V was trimmed by 5 bases and J by 4 bases, leaving 12 bases between them. Per the germline V gene, CDR1 is DFQATT and CDR2 is SNEGSKA (reference sequence). The CDR3 has 12 residues. The table lists this clonotype with many counts. Researchers amplified the TCR beta CDR3 regions from RNA transcripts. First-round RT-PCR with HTBI primers amplified the TCR CDR3 region. TCRdb re-derived calls from the multiplex PCR reads in MiXCR, one entry per CDR3 protein. Among hundreds of thousands of distinct CDR3 sequences, 14% were seen once, and the ten largest hold about 10%.

The rearrangement joins TRBV20-1 to TRBJ2-7; D gene ambiguous. Sequencing input: blood. This TCR was sampled from a young woman with Graves' hyperthyroidism. CDR3 in DNA: TGCAGTGCTCCGCCCTCCCCTTACGAGCAGTACTTC. This codes for CSAPPSPYEQYF.